The 15 T cell receptor beta chains reported below all come from one sample, sequenced in a study of cytomegalovirus exposure and HLA in healthy donors. It was with 60 Vbeta and 13 Jbeta primers that the PCR ran. Clones were sequenced by immunoSEQ multiplex PCR, and TCRdb holds only the in-frame ones, with some missing. The table includes about 85,000 clones, over 70% detected once. Sequencing was done on a sample of PBMCs. Receptors originate from a woman aged 45-65 years in good health and CMV-seropositive.

The V and J genes are TRBV21-1 and TRBJ1-5; the table's D call, TRBD1, has no DNA check behind it. TRBV21-1 is reported as a pseudogene. The CDR3 contains 17 residues. CDR3 DNA sequence: TGTGCCAGCAGCAAAGGAAGGACAGGGAATGGCAATCAGCCCCAGCATTTT. The encoded protein is CASSKGRTGNGNQPQHF.

The chain employs TRBV5-1 and TRBJ1-2; maybe TRBD1 (6 bases). Germline assignment: CDR1 SGHRS and CDR2 YFSETQ. The CDR3 sequence is 12 residues long. The V end lost 5 bases, the J end lost 6 bases, and 11 bases lay between the germline ends. CDR3 region: CASSRAGDGYTF. For the CDR3, the DNA is TGCGCCAGCAGTCGGGCAGGGGATGGCTACACCTTC.

The gene calls are TRBV5-1 and TRBJ1-1, with 9 bases identical to TRBD1. The germline V gene has CDR1 SGHRS and CDR2 YFSETQ. V was pared by 3 bases and J by 4 bases, with 13 bases of the junction left unmatched. This CDR3 contains 17 residues. CDR3 residues: CASSSYRRTGDGTEAFF. In DNA, the CDR3 is TGCGCCAGCAGCTCTTACAGACGGACAGGGGATGGCACTGAAGCTTTCTTT.

The CDR3 loop reads CASSLTGSEAFF. CDR3 in DNA: TGTGCCAGCAGTTTGACGGGGTCTGAAGCTTTCTTT. This chain joins TRBV5-6 and TRBJ1-1; D gene uncertain. Trimming took off 5 bases at V and 6 bases at J, with 11 bases between the two ends. CDR3 size: 12 residues. Germline CDR1 is SGHDT and CDR2 is YYEEEE.

V and J are TRBV5-1 and TRBJ2-3, with TRBD2 matching 8 bases. With V trimmed by 7 bases and J by 4 bases, 14 bases remained unmatched. Looked up from germline, CDR1 is SGHRS and CDR2 is YFSETQ. The CDR3 runs to 16 residues. As DNA, the CDR3 is TGCGCCAGCCGGGGGGTGCGGGGGGAGGCTTCAGATACGCAGTATTTT. Its protein is CASRGVRGEASDTQYF.

The DNA of the CDR3 is TGTGCCAGCAGGAGGGACAGCCGCTCTGGAAACACCATATATTTT. Translating gives CASRRDSRSGNTIYF. The genes are TRBV6-1 and TRBJ1-3, with 7 bases fitting TRBD1. Germline CDR1 reads MNHNS; CDR2 reads SASEGT. The CDR3 consists of 15 residues. Trimming cost V 6 bases and J 0 bases; bases outside gene matches: 5.

V is TRBV6-1 and J is TRBJ2-1; the D is unclear. The CDR3 spans 12 residues. Trimming pared 6 bases from V and 5 bases from J, leaving 8 bases between. Germline V lookup: CDR1 MNHNS, CDR2 SASEGT. CDR3 bases: TGTGCCAGCAGGAGCAGCGACAATGAGCAGTTCTTC. Translating it yields CASRSSDNEQFF.

V gene TRBV9 combines with J gene TRBJ1-2; D unresolved. This CDR3 region has 11 residues. V shed 4 bases and J shed 5 bases, with 6 bases lying between them. CDR1 is SGDLS, CDR2 YYNGEE, per germline. This CDR3 reads CASSSQYGYTF. The CDR3 region has the DNA TGTGCCAGCAGCTCACAGTATGGCTACACCTTC.

The chain links TRBV5-1 to TRBJ2-3; 15 bases match TRBD2. Germline CDR1 and CDR2: SGHRS and YFSETQ. The CDR3 spans 17 residues. Trimming took 4 bases from V and 4 from J; bases not matched to a gene: 7. The CDR3 loop reads CASSPGGLAGGADTQYF. The CDR3 coding sequence is TGCGCCAGCAGCCCGGGGGGACTAGCGGGGGGCGCAGATACGCAGTATTTT.

The J gene is TRBJ2-1, the V gene TRBV5-4, with TRBD1 matching 9 bases. Trimming cost V 9 bases and J 8 bases; bases outside gene matches: 9. CDR3 length equals 13 residues. The germline V gene has CDR1 SGHNT and CDR2 YYREEE (reference sequence). The CDR3 protein is CATGRDRVDEQFF. Written as DNA, the CDR3 is TGTGCCACCGGACGGGACAGGGTGGATGAGCAGTTCTTC.

This clone was seen only once. This chain connects TRBV5-6 to TRBJ2-5, with 7 bases aligning to TRBD2. The CDR3 covers 16 residues. The V and J ends lost 6 bases and 3 bases, in that order; junction bases with no gene match: 14. Germline V gene data show CDR1 as SGHDT and CDR2 as YYEEEE. CDR3 loop: CASTHRSGTTKETQYF. In DNA form, the CDR3 reads TGTGCCAGCACTCATCGTTCCGGGACTACCAAAGAGACCCAGTACTTC.

The chain carries TRBV11-3 and TRBJ2-2, with TRBD2 matching 7 bases. The CDR3 spans 15 residues. Germline V gene sequence: CDR1 SGHNT, CDR2 YENEEA. The junction had 6 bases not matched to a gene; V was cut back by 5 bases and J by 3 bases. CDR3 sequence (DNA): TGTGCCAGCAGCGTCGGGACTACCCACACCGGGGAGCTGTTTTTT. It specifies CASSVGTTHTGELFF. The full variable domain, rest sourced from reference TRBV11-3 and TRBJ2-2, is EAGVVQSPRYKIIEKKQPVAFWCNPISGHNTLYWYLQNLGQGPELLIRYENEEAVDDSQLPKDRFSAERLKGVDSTLKIQPAELGDSAVYLCASSVGTTHTGELFFGEGSRLTVL.

The gene calls are TRBV11-2 and TRBJ2-2; 8 nucleotides agree with TRBD2. There are 17 residues in the CDR3. Germline CDR1 SGHAT, CDR2 FQNNGV. V shed 6 bases, J shed 5 bases, and the junction held 14 bases outside the gene matches. The CDR3 DNA follows: TGTGCCAGCAGTCTAAGGTCCGGACTAGCCAATACCGGGGAGCTGTTTTTT. This sequence encodes CASSLRSGLANTGELFF.

The chain carries TRBV7-9 and TRBJ2-1, with D perhaps TRBD2 (6 bases). This CDR3 spans 16 amino acids. V was trimmed by 3 bases and J by 2 bases, leaving 14 bases between them. Looked up from germline, CDR1 is SEHNR and CDR2 is FQNEAQ (reference sequence). Here the CDR3 DNA reads TGTGCCAGCAGCTTTATTCGGGACTCGACCTACAATGAGCAGTTCTTC. Translated: CASSFIRDSTYNEQFF.

There are a few counts of this clone. The chain is built from TRBV2 and TRBJ2-3; 7 nucleotides match TRBD2. The germline V gene has CDR1 SNHLY and CDR2 FYNNEI. Trimming cost V 6 bases and J 0 bases; bases outside gene matches: 6. The CDR3 is 15 amino acids. The CDR3 spells CASRRRGISTDTQYF. The DNA for the CDR3 is TGTGCCAGCAGACGGCGGGGGATAAGCACAGATACGCAGTATTTT.